The sequence of this TCR beta chain was determined in a study of blood T cells in healthy people across ages. Germline-derived CDR1 and CDR2 are SGHAT and FQNNGV. The V and J ends lost 2 bases and 8 bases, in that order; junction bases with no gene match: 11. The CDR3 has 16 amino acids. A second PCR of roughly 7 to 11 cycles used a sample-barcoded 5' primer and a J-beta primer mix. TCRdb ran MiXCR on the 5' RACE reads and lists one entry per CDR3 protein. Seen here are 750,000 or so distinct CDR3 sequences, around 25% observed once, and the top ten hold 9.4%. These data are also associated with another study on T cells of mothers and their children.

V and J are TRBV11-2 and TRBJ1-2; 10 bases map to TRBD1. This receptor was taken from a boy aged 10-17 years in good health. What was sequenced was blood. CDR3 DNA sequence: TGTGCCAGCAGCTTATCCCGGGCGGGGGGACAGGGGGGCTACACCTTC. This gives the protein CASSLSRAGGQGGYTF.